This T cell receptor beta chain was found in a study of neurological immune-mediated disorders. TCRdb itself ran the 5' RACE reads through MiXCR, one entry per CDR3 protein. The sample has about 55,000 distinct CDR3 sequences; 4% are singletons. This clonotype showed up many times. Its antigen is undetermined. Study results and caveats: Phylogenetic grouping assigned the repertoires of 18 of 34 multiple sclerosis patients to a single cluster of related CDR3 sequences. This cluster may be a repertoire-level signature.

The CDR3 extends over 16 amino acids. Trimming shortened V by 0 bases and J by 0 bases, and 11 bases separated the two germline ends. Germline-derived CDR1 and CDR2 are KGHSH and LQKENI. The source material was CD4+ T cells from blood. The rearrangement joins TRBV18 to TRBJ1-1, with unresolved D. The origin of this receptor is a middle-aged woman with multiple sclerosis. Here the CDR3 DNA reads TGTGCCAGCTCACCACCGAGGCAGGCGCTGAACACTGAAGCTTTCTTT. Translation gives CASSPPRQALNTEAFF.